Listed here are 22 T cell receptor beta chains from one sample, sequenced in a study of CD8+ T cells in alopecia areata. Reverse transcription of extracted RNA yielded cDNA, which provided the sequencing template. The table came from immunoSEQ multiplex PCR; TCRdb's copy has only in-frame clones and leaves some out. The table records around 270,000 clones, 58% of them present only once. The treatment denotes: oral pan-JAK inhibitor, 5-10 mg twice daily. Sequencing was performed on CD4+ T cells sorted from blood, taken at week 24, from a patient treated with tofacitinib. The source is a human donor with alopecia areata.

This chain links TRBV29-1 with TRBJ1-1; D might be TRBD1 (5 bases). With 7 bases removed from V and 4 bases from J, the gap between germline ends came to 13 bases. CDR3 size: 12 residues. Germline V gene data show CDR1 as SQVTM and CDR2 as ANQGSEA. In DNA form, the CDR3 reads TGCAGCGCTCATCCAGGGTCCACTGAAGCTTTCTTT. Encoded protein: CSAHPGSTEAFF.

This clone has only one observation. This CDR3 reads CSVYATYQETQYF. In nucleotides, the CDR3 is TGCAGCGTTTATGCTACGTACCAAGAGACCCAGTACTTC. The gene calls are TRBV29-1 and TRBJ2-5, with no clear D. The length of the CDR3 is 13 residues. The germline V gene encodes CDR1 SQVTM and CDR2 ANQGSEA. Trimming cost V 5 bases and J 0 bases, with 10 bases left between them.

This clone was picked up a small number of times. This chain links TRBV5-5 with TRBJ2-7; 8 bases fit TRBD1. Trimming removed 1 base from V and 7 bases from J; junction bases left unmatched: 7. The CDR3 has 14 residues. Germline lookup yields CDR1 SGHKS and CDR2 YYEKEE (reference sequence). The CDR3: CASSLLDRVGEQYF. In DNA, the CDR3 is TGTGCCAGCAGCTTGCTGGACAGGGTGGGGGAGCAGTACTTC.

The J gene is TRBJ2-7, the V gene TRBV29-1, with TRBD1 matching over 9 bases. V dropped 0 bases and J dropped 2; count of bases not matched to a gene: 5. Germline V gene data show CDR1 as SQVTM and CDR2 as ANQGSEA. The CDR3 sequence is 15 residues long. The DNA of the CDR3 is TGCAGCGTTGAAGATACGAGACAGGGGGCCTACGAGCAGTACTTC. Translating it yields CSVEDTRQGAYEQYF.

The chain recombines TRBV6-5 with TRBJ1-1, with no clear D. The CDR3 is made up of 13 amino acids. Trimming cost V 7 bases and J 1 base, with 10 bases left between them. Germline V gene data show CDR1 as MNHEY and CDR2 as SVGAGI. The CDR3, as DNA: TGTGCCAGCACCCTAGACGCGAACACTGAAGCTTTCTTT. This encodes CASTLDANTEAFF.

This clone has just a few counts. The CDR3 sequence: CASSHGGGTEAFF. The DNA for the CDR3 is TGTGCCAGCAGCCACGGCGGGGGCACTGAAGCTTTCTTT. The V call is TRBV7-3, the J call TRBJ1-1; D might be TRBD1 (5 bases). Per the germline V gene, CDR1 is SGHTA and CDR2 is FQGTGA. V was pared by 5 bases and J by 4 bases, with 11 bases between. CDR3 length: 13 residues.

This clone was recorded once. The junction does not match germline at one end; this may be a read error. The J gene is TRBJ1-2, the V gene TRBV30; D is unresolved. This CDR3 is 13 amino acids long. Germline CDR1 and CDR2: GTSNPN and SVGIG (reference sequence). CDR3 amino acids: CAWSVRRETPGIF. The CDR3 DNA follows: TGTGCCTGGAGTGTACGAAGAGAGACCCCGGGGATTTTC. Drawing the rest from reference TRBV30 and TRBJ1-2, the complete variable domain is SQTIHQWPATLVQPVGSPLSLECTVEGTSNPNLYWYRQAAGRGLQLLFYSVGIGQISSEVPQNLSASRPQDRQFILSSKKLLLSDSGFYLCAWSVRRETPGIFGSGTRLTVV.

The rearrangement links TRBV7-2 to TRBJ1-2; no definite D call. The V and J ends lost 6 bases and 2 bases respectively, with 16 bases between them. The CDR3 has 15 amino acids. CDR1 SGHTA and CDR2 FQGNSA come from the germline V gene. CDR3 sequence: CASRAHSTTNYGYTF. In DNA form, the CDR3 reads TGTGCCAGCAGGGCTCACAGTACCACAAACTATGGCTACACCTTC.

The chain is built from TRBV5-1 and TRBJ2-2; a possible D gene is TRBD1 (5 bases). From germline, CDR1 is SGHRS and CDR2 YFSETQ. CDR3 length: 14 residues. V was pared by 5 bases and J by 4 bases, with 12 bases between. CDR3: CASSSTVSTGELFF. The CDR3 DNA sequence: TGCGCCAGCAGTTCGACAGTGTCCACCGGGGAGCTGTTTTTT.

This clone has a handful of counts. The J gene is TRBJ1-6, the V gene TRBV30; D call uncertain. V was trimmed by 5 bases and J by 9 bases, leaving 14 bases between them. The CDR3 contains 13 residues. Germline CDR1 and CDR2: GTSNPN and SVGIG (reference sequence). The CDR3 DNA reads as TGTGCCTGGCGGTCGACACAGAGTTCACCCCTCCACTTT. Residues: CAWRSTQSSPLHF. Looking up the rest from reference TRBV30 and TRBJ1-6 gives the full variable domain: SQTIHQWPATLVQPVGSPLSLECTVEGTSNPNLYWYRQAAGRGLQLLFYSVGIGQISSEVPQNLSASRPQDRQFILSSKKLLLSDSGFYLCAWRSTQSSPLHFGNGTRLTVT.

This chain links TRBV27 with TRBJ2-6; D is perhaps TRBD2 (6 bases). V gave up 2 bases and J gave up 4 bases, with 21 bases separating them. Per germline, CDR1 MNHEY and CDR2 SMNVEV (reference sequence). This CDR3 comprises 19 residues. CDR3 in amino acids: CASSLMGSRLGRGANVLTF. The DNA for the CDR3 is TGTGCCAGCAGTTTAATGGGCAGCCGCCTAGGGAGGGGGGCCAACGTCCTGACTTTC.

As regards this clone: Other DNA sequences in the sample encode the same CDR3. The chain carries TRBV9 and TRBJ2-3; D remains unclear. V was clipped by 2 bases and J by 6 bases, with 4 bases between them. The CDR3 contains 11 residues. Per the germline V gene, CDR1 is SGDLS and CDR2 is YYNGEE. The CDR3 bases are TGTGCCAGCAGCGTGGCCGATACGCAGTATTTT. It encodes CASSVADTQYF. The whole variable domain, remainder taken from reference TRBV9 and TRBJ2-3, is DSGVTQTPKHLITATGQRVTLRCSPRSGDLSVYWYQQSLDQGLQFLIQYYNGEERAKGNILERFSAQQFPDLHSELNLSSLELGDSALYFCASSVADTQYFGPGTRLTVL.

The V gene is TRBV7-9, the J gene TRBJ2-5; TRBD2 matches at 9 bases. Trimming cost V 2 bases and J 2 bases; bases outside gene matches: 3. Germline CDR1 reads SEHNR; CDR2 reads FQNEAQ (reference sequence). There are 15 residues in the CDR3. The CDR3, as DNA: TGTGCCAGCAGCTTATCTAGCGGGGATCAAGAGACCCAGTACTTC. Encoded protein: CASSLSSGDQETQYF.

In its sample, this clone was seen many times. V and J are TRBV14 and TRBJ2-1; weak D call: TRBD1 (5 bases). The ends were cut back, 4 bases at V and 4 bases at J, with 11 bases in the middle. Germline V CDR1 and CDR2: SGHDN, FVKESK. The CDR3 loop spans 14 amino acids. CDR3 bases: TGTGCCAGCAGCCTGGGGCTAGGTTACAATGAGCAGTTCTTC. Protein sequence: CASSLGLGYNEQFF.

The chain carries TRBV29-1 and TRBJ1-5, with a possible D match to TRBD1 (6 bases). The CDR3 runs to 17 residues. V lost 7 bases to trimming and J lost 4 bases, with 26 bases between them. Germline V gene lookup returns CDR1 SQVTM and CDR2 ANQGSEA. The CDR3 region has the DNA TGCAGCGCCCCCCGGGACACCATTGGTTGTTGGAATCAGCCCCAGCATTTT. Protein sequence: CSAPRDTIGCWNQPQHF.

V is TRBV29-1 and J is TRBJ2-3, with D hard to call. Germline V gives CDR1 SQVTM, CDR2 ANQGSEA. Trimming removed 3 bases from V and 3 bases from J, with 16 bases in between. This CDR3 has 15 amino acids. The CDR3 loop is CSVDSPTTQTDTQYF. The CDR3 region has the DNA TGCAGCGTTGATTCCCCGACCACTCAAACAGATACGCAGTATTTT.

This clone was counted only a few times. This rearrangement joins TRBV7-9 to TRBJ1-4; a weak D match, TRBD1 (6 bases). The CDR3 loop spans 16 amino acids. Germline V lookup: CDR1 SEHNR, CDR2 FQNEAQ (reference sequence). V was pared by 5 bases and J by 7 bases, with 20 bases between. The chain's CDR3 is CASSKTSTGLSEKLFF. CDR3 bases: TGTGCCAGCAGCAAAACATCGACAGGCCTTAGTGAAAAACTGTTTTTT.

The rearrangement links TRBV28 to TRBJ2-3; D unresolved. The germline V and J ends were trimmed by 6 bases and 1 base, with 5 bases remaining between them. CDR1 and CDR2 from the germline V gene are MDHEN and SYDVKM. CDR3 length: 12 residues. The CDR3 loop reads CASRRRTDTQYF. The CDR3 nucleotides are TGTGCCAGCAGACGCCGCACAGATACGCAGTATTTT.

The V gene is TRBV28, the J gene TRBJ2-2; 9 bases line up with TRBD2. V shed 5 bases, J shed 6 bases, and the junction held 7 bases outside the gene matches. Germline V gene lookup returns CDR1 MDHEN and CDR2 SYDVKM. The CDR3 sequence is 15 residues long. In DNA, the CDR3 is TGTGCCAGCAGTCCTCCCCCTAGCGGGGCCGGGGAGCTGTTTTTT. Amino acids: CASSPPPSGAGELFF.

The J gene is TRBJ1-2, the V gene TRBV7-9; the D gene is possibly TRBD1 (5 bases). Trimming removed 1 base at V and 4 bases at J, with 10 bases between. CDR1 and CDR2 (germline): SEHNR, FQNEAQ (reference sequence). The CDR3 has 14 amino acids. In DNA, the CDR3 is TGTGCCAGCAGCTTAGAGGCAGGGCCCTATGGCTACACCTTC. It yields the protein CASSLEAGPYGYTF.

This clone has more than one count but fewer than ten. The chain couples TRBV5-4 to TRBJ1-1; D is perhaps TRBD1 (5 bases). V lost 4 bases and J 3 bases, leaving 13 bases between the germline ends. This CDR3 contains 14 residues. Germline loops: CDR1 SGHNT, CDR2 YYREEE (reference sequence). Written as DNA, the CDR3 is TGTGCCAGCAGCCCCGGGGGGGTAGACACTGAAGCTTTCTTT. Protein sequence: CASSPGGVDTEAFF.

The chain couples TRBV21-1 to TRBJ2-5; the DNA was not used to check the table's D call, TRBD1. TRBV21-1 is a pseudogene segment. This CDR3 spans 15 amino acids. CDR3 region: CASSKWRGRQETQYF. The CDR3 DNA is TGTGCCAGCAGCAAGTGGAGGGGGCGCCAAGAGACCCAGTACTTC.